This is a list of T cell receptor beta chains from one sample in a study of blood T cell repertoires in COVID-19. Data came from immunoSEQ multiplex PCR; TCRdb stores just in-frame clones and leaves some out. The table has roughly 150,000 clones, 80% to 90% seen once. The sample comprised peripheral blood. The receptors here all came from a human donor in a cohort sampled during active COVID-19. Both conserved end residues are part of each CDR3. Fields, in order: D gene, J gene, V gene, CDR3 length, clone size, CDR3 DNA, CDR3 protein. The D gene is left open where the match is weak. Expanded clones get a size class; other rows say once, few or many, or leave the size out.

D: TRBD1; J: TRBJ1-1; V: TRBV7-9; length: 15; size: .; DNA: TGTGCCAGCAGAAAACAGAAGACAGGGGGCACTGAAGCTTTCTTT; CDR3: CASRKQKTGGTEAFF
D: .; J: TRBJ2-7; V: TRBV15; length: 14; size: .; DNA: TGTGCCACCAGCATGACAGGTGTGTCCTACGAGCAGTACTTC; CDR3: CATSMTGVSYEQYF
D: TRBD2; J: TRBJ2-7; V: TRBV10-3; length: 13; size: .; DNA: TGTGCCGTAACGACTAGCGGTTCCTACGAGCAGTACTTC; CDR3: CAVTTSGSYEQYF
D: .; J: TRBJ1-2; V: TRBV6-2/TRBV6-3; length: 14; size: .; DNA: TGTGCCAGCAGCCTGGGCGCGATTGGCTATGGCTACACCTTC; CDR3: CASSLGAIGYGYTF
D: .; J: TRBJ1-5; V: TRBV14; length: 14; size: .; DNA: TGTGCCAGCAGCCAAGGGGGGGGGAATCAGCCCCAGCATTTT; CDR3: CASSQGGGNQPQHF
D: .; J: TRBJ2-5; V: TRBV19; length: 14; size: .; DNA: TGTGCCAGTAGTATCAGGGGGCCGGGGGGGACCCAGTACTTC; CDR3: CASSIRGPGGTQYF
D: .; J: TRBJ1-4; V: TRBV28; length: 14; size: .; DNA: TGTGCCAGCAGTTTAATTCCGGGTAATGAAAAACTGTTTTTT; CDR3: CASSLIPGNEKLFF
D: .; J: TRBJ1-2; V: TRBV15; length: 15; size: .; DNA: TGTGCCACCAGCAGGGGAGGCGAGGGGAACTATGGCTACACCTTC; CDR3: CATSRGGEGNYGYTF
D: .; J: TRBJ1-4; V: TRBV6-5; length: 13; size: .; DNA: TGTGCCAGCAAGCCCCAGGGTCGTGAAAAACTGTTTTTT; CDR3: CASKPQGREKLFF
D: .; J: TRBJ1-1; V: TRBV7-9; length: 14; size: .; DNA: TGTGCCAGCAGTAGTGGCCTGGCGGACACTGAAGCTTTCTTT; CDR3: CASSSGLADTEAFF
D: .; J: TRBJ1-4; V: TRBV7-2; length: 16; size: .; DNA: TGTGCCAGCAGCTTAGGAGGGGGAGCAACTAATGAAAAACTGTTTTTT; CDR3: CASSLGGGATNEKLFF
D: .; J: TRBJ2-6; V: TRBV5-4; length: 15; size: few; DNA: TGTGCCAGCAGCTACGACATGTCTGGGGCCAACGTCCTGACTTTC; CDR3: CASSYDMSGANVLTF
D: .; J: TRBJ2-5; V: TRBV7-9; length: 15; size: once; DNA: TGTGCCAGCAGCTTAGTGAGGTCGGGGGAAGAGACCCAGTACTTC; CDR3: CASSLVRSGEETQYF
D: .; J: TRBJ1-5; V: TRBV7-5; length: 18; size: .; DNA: TGTGCCAGAAGCTTAGAGGAAGCGGTGGATCATAGCAATCAGCCCCAGCATTTT; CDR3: CARSLEEAVDHSNQPQHF
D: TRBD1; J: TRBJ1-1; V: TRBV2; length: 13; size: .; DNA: TGTGCCAGCCAGGGGGAGAGGAACACTGAAGCTTTCTTT; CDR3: CASQGERNTEAFF
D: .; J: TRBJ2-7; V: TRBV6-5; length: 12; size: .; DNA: TGTGCCACCCTAGACGGCTCCAATCCTGCGTACTTC; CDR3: CATLDGSNPAYF
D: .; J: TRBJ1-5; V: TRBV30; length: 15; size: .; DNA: TGTGCCTGGAGTGCCGTAGGGGGGGACAATCAGCCCCAGCATTTT; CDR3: CAWSAVGGDNQPQHF
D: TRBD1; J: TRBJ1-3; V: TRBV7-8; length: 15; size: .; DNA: TGTGCCAGCAGTACTAACAGGGGGTCTGGAAACACCATATATTTT; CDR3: CASSTNRGSGNTIYF
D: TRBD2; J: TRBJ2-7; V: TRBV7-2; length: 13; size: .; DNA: TGTGCCAGCAGCTTGAGCGGGAGCGGCAAGCAGTACTTC; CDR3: CASSLSGSGKQYF
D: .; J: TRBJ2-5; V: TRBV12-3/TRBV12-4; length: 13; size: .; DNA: TGTGCCAGCAGCGTAGTGAGGAGCGAGACCCAGTACTTC; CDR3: CASSVVRSETQYF
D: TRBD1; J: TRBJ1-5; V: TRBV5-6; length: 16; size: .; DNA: TGTGCCAGCAGCGTCGGGACAGGGGGTCGCAATCAGCCCCAGCATTTT; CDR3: CASSVGTGGRNQPQHF
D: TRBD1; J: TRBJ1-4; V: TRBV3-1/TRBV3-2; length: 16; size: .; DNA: TGTGCCAGCAGCCAAGATGGACAGGGGTACACATCAAAACTGTTTTTT; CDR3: CASSQDGQGYTSKLFF
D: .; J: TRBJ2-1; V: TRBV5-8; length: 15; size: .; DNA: TGTGCCAGCAGCTTGGGCAGGGTATCCCACAATGAGCAGTTCTTC; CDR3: CASSLGRVSHNEQFF
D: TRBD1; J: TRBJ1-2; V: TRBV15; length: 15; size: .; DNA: TGTGCCACCAGCAGACCGGGACAGGGGGACTATGGCTACACCTTC; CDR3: CATSRPGQGDYGYTF
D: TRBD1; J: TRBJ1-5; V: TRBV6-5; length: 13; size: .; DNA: TGTGCCAGCGCGGGACAGCGCAATCAGCCCCAGCATTTT; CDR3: CASAGQRNQPQHF
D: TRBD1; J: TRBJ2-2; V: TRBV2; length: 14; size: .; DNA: TGTGCCAGCAGTCGCAGGGGGCTGTACGGGGAGCTGTTTTTT; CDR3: CASSRRGLYGELFF
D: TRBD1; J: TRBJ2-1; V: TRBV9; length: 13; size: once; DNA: TGTGCCAGCAGCGTGGGGACAGGGGATGAGCAGTTCTTC; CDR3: CASSVGTGDEQFF
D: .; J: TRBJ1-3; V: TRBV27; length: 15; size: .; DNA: TGTGCCAGCAGTTTAGGCGGGGGCTCTGGAAACACCATATATTTT; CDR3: CASSLGGGSGNTIYF
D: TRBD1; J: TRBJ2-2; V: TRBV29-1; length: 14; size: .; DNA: TGCAGCTTCCGTGGGGACAGGGGGGCCGGGGAGCTGTTTTTT; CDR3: CSFRGDRGAGELFF
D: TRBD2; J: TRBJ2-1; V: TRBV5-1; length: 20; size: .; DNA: TGCGCCAGCAGCTTGATCAGGTCTAGCGGGGGGGCCTGGAGAGCCCATGAGCAGTTCTTC; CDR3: CASSLIRSSGGAWRAHEQFF
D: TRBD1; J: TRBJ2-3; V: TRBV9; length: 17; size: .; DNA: TGTGCCAGCAGCGGGGGGACAGGGGCGTTTAGCACAGATACGCAGTATTTT; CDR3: CASSGGTGAFSTDTQYF
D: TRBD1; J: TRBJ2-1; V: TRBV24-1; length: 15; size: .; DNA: TGTGCCACCAGTGACCCATCCGGGACAGGGGATGAGCAGTTCTTC; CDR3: CATSDPSGTGDEQFF
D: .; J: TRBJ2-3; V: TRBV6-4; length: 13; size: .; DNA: TGTGCCAGCAGTCAGGGACTGTTGGATACGCAGTATTTT; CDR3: CASSQGLLDTQYF
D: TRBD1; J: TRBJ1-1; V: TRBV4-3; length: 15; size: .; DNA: TGCGCCAGCAGCCAAGGGACAGGAAGGCGAACTGAAGCTTTCTTT; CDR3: CASSQGTGRRTEAFF
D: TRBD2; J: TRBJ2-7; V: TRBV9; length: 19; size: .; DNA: TGTGCCAGCAGCGTTTTGCCATCTCCTCCCAGCGGGGGGACCTACGAGCAGTACTTC; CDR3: CASSVLPSPPSGGTYEQYF
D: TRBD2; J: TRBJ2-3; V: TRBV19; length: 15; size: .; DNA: TGTGCCAGTAGAGACCGGGGGGGCGGCACAGATACGCAGTATTTT; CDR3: CASRDRGGGTDTQYF
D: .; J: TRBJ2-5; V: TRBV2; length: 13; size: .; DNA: TGTGCCAGTAGCAGGGGCTCTGGAGAGACCCAGTACTTC; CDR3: CASSRGSGETQYF
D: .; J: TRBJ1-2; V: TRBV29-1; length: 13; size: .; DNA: TGCAGCGTTGAAACCGGGGTCGTCTATGGCTACACCTTC; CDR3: CSVETGVVYGYTF
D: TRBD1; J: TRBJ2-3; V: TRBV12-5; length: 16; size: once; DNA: TGTGCTAGTGGTTTGGGGACAGGGGTAGGCACAGATACGCAGTATTTT; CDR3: CASGLGTGVGTDTQYF
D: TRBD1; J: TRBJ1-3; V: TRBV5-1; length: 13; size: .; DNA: TGCGCCAGCCAGGGACAGGGGGCGAACACCATATATTTT; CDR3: CASQGQGANTIYF
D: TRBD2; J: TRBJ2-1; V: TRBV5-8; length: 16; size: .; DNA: TGTGCCAGCAGCCAATCTGGACTAGCGGGGTACAATGAGCAGTTCTTC; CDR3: CASSQSGLAGYNEQFF
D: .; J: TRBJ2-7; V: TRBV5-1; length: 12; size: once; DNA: TGCGCCAGCAGCTTGTCCGGTATCGAGCAGTACTTC; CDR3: CASSLSGIEQYF
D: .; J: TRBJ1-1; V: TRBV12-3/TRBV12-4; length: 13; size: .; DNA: TGTGCCAGCAGTTCCCGGAGGGGCACTGAAGCTTTCTTT; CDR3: CASSSRRGTEAFF
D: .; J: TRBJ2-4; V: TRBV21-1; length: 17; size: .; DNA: TGTGCCAGCAGCAAACACAGGGGGCGCAGGGCCAAAAACATTCAGTACTTC; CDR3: CASSKHRGRRAKNIQYF
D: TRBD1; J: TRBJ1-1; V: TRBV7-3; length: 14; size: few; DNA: TGTGCCAGCAGCACGACAGGGGGCACCGCTGAAGCTTTCTTT; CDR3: CASSTTGGTAEAFF
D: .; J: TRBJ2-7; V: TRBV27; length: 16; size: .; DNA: TGTGCCAGCAGTTTATCGGCGGCTCCGGGGGACTACGAGCAGTACTTC; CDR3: CASSLSAAPGDYEQYF